This passage covers 25 T cell receptor beta chains from one sample sequenced in a study of cytotoxic CD8 clonotypes in ibrutinib-treated CLL. Measured with immunoSEQ multiplex PCR; TCRdb has only the in-frame clones, and not every one. The sample records 270,000 or so clones, roughly 76% being singletons. The material sequenced was PBMCs, taken at disease progression, from a patient treated with ibrutinib. The receptors were sampled from a human donor with chronic lymphocytic leukemia.

V gene TRBV27 combines with J gene TRBJ2-7; 7 bases fit TRBD2. CDR1 and CDR2 (germline): MNHEY, SMNVEV (reference sequence). The ends lost 6 bases at V and 3 bases at J; junction bases unmatched: 8. The CDR3 totals 14 residues. Written as DNA, the CDR3 is TGTGCCAGCAGGCTGGGGAGGGAGGTCTACGAGCAGTACTTC. It yields the protein CASRLGREVYEQYF.

V and J are TRBV6-6 and TRBJ2-7; tentative D call: TRBD1 (6 bases). The CDR3 is 13 amino acids. V shed 5 bases and J shed 3 bases, with 11 bases lying between them. Germline assignment: CDR1 MNHNY and CDR2 SVGAGI (reference sequence). The CDR3, as DNA: TGTGCCAGCAGTCCTCCACAGGGCTACGAGCAGTACTTC. It translates to CASSPPQGYEQYF.

The chain joins TRBV28 to TRBJ1-2; 9 nucleotides match TRBD1. The V gene end was trimmed by 3 bases and the J gene end by 6 bases; junction bases not matched to a gene: 8. The germline CDR1 and CDR2 sequences are MDHEN and SYDVKM. CDR3 size: 15 residues. CDR3 sequence (DNA): TGTGCCAGCAGTTTCCAACAGGGGGCGGCTAATGGCTACACCTTC. Translated: CASSFQQGAANGYTF.

For this clone: No conserved phenylalanine or tryptophan ends this CDR3, so it is likely a read error. Because the CDR3's place on the DNA is in doubt, the DNA is left out and the CDR3 is given as listed by TCRdb. V usage is TRBV7-2 and J usage is TRBJ2-7; the table calls TRBD1, which could not be checked here. Germline V CDR1 and CDR2: SGHTA, FQGNSA. From its first to its last residue, the CDR3 has 11 amino acids. The CDR3 loop is CASSVRQGAPA.

The rearrangement links TRBV19 to TRBJ2-7; D is undetermined. The CDR3 contains 13 residues. Germline assignment: CDR1 LNHDA and CDR2 SQIVND (reference sequence). Deletions cut 3 bases from V and 1 base from J, with 7 bases between. This CDR3 reads CASSITHSYEQYF. CDR3 sequence (DNA): TGTGCCAGTAGTATCACCCATTCCTACGAGCAGTACTTC.

The chain employs TRBV6-1 and TRBJ2-7; weak D call: TRBD1 (6 bases). Trimming cost V 3 bases and J 2 bases, with 17 bases left between them. The CDR3 spans 16 residues. The germline V gene has CDR1 MNHNS and CDR2 SASEGT. CDR3 DNA sequence: TGTGCCAGCAGTGAGAGTACAGGGAAGGTTCCCTACGAGCAGTACTTC. Amino acid sequence: CASSESTGKVPYEQYF.

This rearrangement joins TRBV4-3 to TRBJ1-4; TRBD1 matches at 7 bases. The CDR3 runs 14 residues. CDR1 is LGHNA, CDR2 YSLEER, per germline. V gave up 4 bases and J gave up 5 bases; unmatched junction bases: 4. The CDR3 region is CASSRMDRNEKLFF. The CDR3 DNA reads as TGCGCCAGCAGCCGAATGGACAGGAATGAAAAACTGTTTTTT.

The V call is TRBV6-1, the J call TRBJ2-3; 11 bases line up with TRBD2. From germline, CDR1 is MNHNS and CDR2 SASEGT. The V and J ends lost 5 bases and 5 bases, in that order; junction bases with no gene match: 6. The CDR3 extends over 15 amino acids. CDR3 loop: CASSLLAGAGDTQYF. The CDR3 DNA sequence: TGTGCCAGCAGTTTACTAGCGGGAGCGGGAGATACGCAGTATTTT.

The gene calls are TRBV9 and TRBJ1-4, with D perhaps TRBD1 (6 bases). V lost 0 bases and J 8 bases, leaving 11 bases between the germline ends. Germline V gene data show CDR1 as SGDLS and CDR2 as YYNGEE. The CDR3 is made up of 14 amino acids. Written as DNA, the CDR3 is TGTGCCAGCAGCGTAGGGGGGGACACCGAAAAACTGTTTTTT. Encoded protein: CASSVGGDTEKLFF.

The rearrangement uses TRBV10-2 and TRBJ1-2; D is ambiguous. With 2 bases removed from V and 2 bases from J, the gap between germline ends came to 6 bases. The CDR3 is 13 residues long. Germline V CDR1 and CDR2: WSHSY, SAAADI. The CDR3 loop is CASSERPNYGYTF. The CDR3 nucleotides read TGCGCCAGCAGTGAGAGGCCCAACTATGGCTACACCTTC.

This chain joins TRBV11-2 and TRBJ2-1; perhaps TRBD2 as D (6 bases). The CDR3 runs 17 residues. V lost 0 bases and J lost 4, with 16 bases in between. The germline V gene has CDR1 SGHAT and CDR2 FQNNGV. CDR3 region: CASSLDTPGVGYNEQFF. The CDR3 DNA reads as TGTGCCAGCAGCTTAGATACGCCGGGAGTAGGATACAATGAGCAGTTCTTC.

This clone came up a few times. The chain employs TRBV6-6 and TRBJ2-1; TRBD1 might be the D (5 bases). The germline gives CDR1 MNHNY, CDR2 SVGAGI (reference sequence). With 4 bases removed from V and 5 bases from J, the gap between germline ends came to 15 bases. The CDR3 sequence is 15 residues long. In nucleotides, the CDR3 is TGTGCCAGCAGTTTCGTTAGCACAGGAAACAATGAGCAGTTCTTC. Its protein is CASSFVSTGNNEQFF.

The chain has TRBV7-3 and TRBJ2-3; 8 positions match TRBD1. The CDR3 length is 15 residues. Germline V gene data show CDR1 as SGHTA and CDR2 as FQGTGA. V dropped 5 bases and J dropped 3; count of bases not matched to a gene: 7. The CDR3 is CASSHSRTGTDTQYF. The CDR3 DNA reads TGTGCCAGCAGCCATTCTCGGACAGGGACAGATACGCAGTATTTT.

The rearrangement uses TRBV28 and TRBJ1-4, with 9 bases fitting TRBD1. The germline gives CDR1 MDHEN, CDR2 SYDVKM. This CDR3 region has 11 residues. CDR3 DNA: TGTGCTGTTCGGGACAGGGATAGCCCGTTTTTT. This sequence encodes CAVRDRDSPFF.

This chain connects TRBV29-1 to TRBJ1-4, with D perhaps TRBD1 (6 bases). The CDR3 totals 13 residues. Trimming pared 5 bases from V and 6 bases from J, leaving 13 bases between. Looked up from germline, CDR1 is SQVTM and CDR2 is ANQGSEA. CDR3 in DNA: TGCAGCGTTTCTCAGGGGTTTTATGAAAAACTGTTTTTT. It yields the protein CSVSQGFYEKLFF.

The rearrangement joins TRBV5-6 to TRBJ2-5; D perhaps matches TRBD1 (5 bases). The CDR3 length is 15 residues. The germline V and J ends were trimmed by 4 bases and 4 bases, with 17 bases remaining between them. Germline CDR1 SGHDT, CDR2 YYEEEE. The CDR3 DNA sequence: TGTGCCAGCAGCCCTGGGGTCAGGGTGGGAGAGACCCAGTACTTC. Its protein product is CASSPGVRVGETQYF.

In this sample, this clone turned up a few times. The chain is built from TRBV18 and TRBJ1-2; a possible D gene is TRBD1 (6 bases). Trimming cost V 0 bases and J 6 bases, with 11 bases left between them. Germline V lookup: CDR1 KGHSH, CDR2 LQKENI. The CDR3 extends over 14 amino acids. This CDR3 reads CASSPPGQSDGYTF. The DNA of the CDR3 is TGTGCCAGCTCACCACCAGGACAGTCTGATGGCTACACCTTC.

This clone was recorded a few times. J is TRBJ2-3 and V is TRBV28, with TRBD2 matching 10 bases. Germline V lookup: CDR1 MDHEN, CDR2 SYDVKM. This CDR3 spans 15 amino acids. The V segment lost 2 bases and the J segment 3 bases; nucleotides outside the gene matches: 2. This chain's CDR3 is CASSLSGGGTDTQYF. The CDR3 nucleotides are TGTGCCAGCAGTTTAAGCGGGGGGGGGACAGATACGCAGTATTTT.

The chain employs TRBV11-3 and TRBJ1-1, with D maybe TRBD1 (5 bases). V dropped 3 bases and J dropped 5 bases, with 10 bases sitting between them. This CDR3 comprises 13 residues. Germline CDR1 and CDR2: SGHNT and YENEEA. The CDR3 sequence: CASSFQGGTEAFF. CDR3 nucleotides: TGTGCCAGCAGCTTCCAGGGAGGAACTGAAGCTTTCTTT.

The chain couples TRBV7-2 to TRBJ2-3; weak D call: TRBD1 (5 bases). Germline lookup yields CDR1 SGHTA and CDR2 FQGNSA. This CDR3 has 16 residues. The ends were cut back, 0 bases at V and 6 bases at J, with 16 bases in the middle. CDR3 sequence reads: CASSLAGKGPQDTQYF. The CDR3 DNA follows: TGTGCCAGCAGCTTAGCAGGGAAGGGGCCACAGGATACGCAGTATTTT.

The chain joins TRBV19 to TRBJ2-1, with D possibly being TRBD1 (6 bases). CDR3 length equals 14 residues. V lost 8 bases and J lost 9, with 20 bases in between. The V gene's germline CDR1 is LNHDA and CDR2 SQIVND (reference sequence). CDR3 in amino acids: CASSDRSLSFEQFF. CDR3 DNA: TGTGCCAGTTCAGACAGGAGCCTCTCTTTTGAGCAGTTCTTC.

This clone came up once. The chain recombines TRBV7-9 with TRBJ1-6; D perhaps matches TRBD1 (6 bases). V dropped 1 base and J dropped 10 bases, with 14 bases sitting between them. The CDR3 consists of 15 residues. CDR1 and CDR2 (germline): SEHNR, FQNEAQ (reference sequence). In nucleotides, the CDR3 is TGTGCCAGCAGCTTAGATCTACAGGGTAGCTCACCCCTCCACTTT. Translated: CASSLDLQGSSPLHF.

This clone was found once. J is TRBJ2-7 and V is TRBV7-6; tentative D call: TRBD2 (5 bases). Deletions cut 1 base from V and 2 bases from J, with 12 bases between. The CDR3 is 15 residues long. Per germline, CDR1 SGHVS and CDR2 FNYEAQ. CDR3 residues: CASSLGRGSTYEQYF. The CDR3 region has the DNA TGTGCCAGCAGCTTAGGTCGGGGAAGTACCTACGAGCAGTACTTC.

This chain connects TRBV7-3 to TRBJ2-3; TRBD1 agrees at 8 bases. Germline lookup yields CDR1 SGHTA and CDR2 FQGTGA. With 5 bases clipped from V and 3 bases from J, the junction kept 10 bases outside the gene matches. CDR3 length: 16 residues. In DNA form, the CDR3 reads TGTGCCAGCAGCCGACAGGGGCCCCTAGGGACAGATACGCAGTATTTT. Its translation: CASSRQGPLGTDTQYF.

The rearrangement joins TRBV28 to TRBJ2-5; TRBD2 aligns across 12 bases. The CDR3 consists of 16 residues. Germline loops: CDR1 MDHEN, CDR2 SYDVKM. The V segment lost 1 base and the J segment 5 bases; nucleotides outside the gene matches: 5. Here the CDR3 DNA reads TGTGCCAGCAGTTTATACCGGACTAGCGGGACGGAGACCCAGTACTTC. It specifies CASSLYRTSGTETQYF.